This TCR beta chain comes out of a study of memory CD4+ T cells and cytomegalovirus serostatus. Study in general: Of the healthy Belgian adults, 9 or 10 were CMV seropositive and 24 seronegative. Study outcomes and limitations: About 40% of the roughly 150 known CMV-associated TCRbeta sequences appeared in CD4+ memory. The CMV-associated TCR signature appears largely within the CD4+ memory repertoire.

Only in-frame clones appear in the TCRdb table, and some are missing; sequencing was by immunoSEQ multiplex PCR. The sample consists of 40,000 to 55,000 clones, 75% to 85% of them appearing once. This CDR3 is 16 amino acids long. Looked up from germline, CDR1 is MNHEY and CDR2 is SMNVEV (reference sequence). Trimming took 6 bases from V and 5 from J; bases not matched to a gene: 15. Single viable CD3+CD4+CD8-CD45RO+ cells were sorted as the memory CD4+ T cells. As concerns this clone: Antigen: not known.

The specimen was memory CD4+ T cells from blood. This chain joins TRBV27 and TRBJ2-7; 8 bases are a match to TRBD1. The sequence was obtained from an adult in good health and CMV-seronegative. The DNA of the CDR3 is TGTGCCAGCAGCCTAAATCCCGGGACAGGAGGGAACGAGCAGTACTTC. Encoded protein: CASSLNPGTGGNEQYF.